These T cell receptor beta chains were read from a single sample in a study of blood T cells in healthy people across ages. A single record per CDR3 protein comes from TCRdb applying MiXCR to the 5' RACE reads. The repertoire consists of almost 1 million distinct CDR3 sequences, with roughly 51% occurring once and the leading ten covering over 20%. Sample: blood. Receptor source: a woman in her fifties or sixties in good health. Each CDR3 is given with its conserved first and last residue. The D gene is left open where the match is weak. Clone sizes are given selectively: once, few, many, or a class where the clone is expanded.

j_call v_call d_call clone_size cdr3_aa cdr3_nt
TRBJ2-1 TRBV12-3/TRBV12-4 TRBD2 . CASSLSAGEGNEQFF TGTGCCAGCAGTTTATCGGCGGGAGAGGGCAATGAGCAGTTCTTC
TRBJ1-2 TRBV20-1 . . CSASPGGSANYGYTF TGCAGTGCTAGCCCCGGGGGGTCGGCTAACTATGGCTACACCTTC
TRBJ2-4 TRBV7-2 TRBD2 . CATTGQAGGPREQYF TGTGCCACCACTGGACAAGCGGGAGGGCCAAGGGAGCAGTACTTC
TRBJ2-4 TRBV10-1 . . CASSESAGLDIQYF TGCGCCAGCAGTGAGAGTGCGGGCTTGGACATTCAGTACTTC
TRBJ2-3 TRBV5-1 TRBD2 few CASSTGLAGVVSRTDTQYF TGCGCCAGCAGCACCGGACTAGCGGGAGTTGTTTCGCGCACAGATACGCAGTATTTT
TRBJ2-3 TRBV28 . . CASSIAPNTDTQYF TGTGCCAGCAGTATAGCGCCTAACACAGATACGCAGTATTTT
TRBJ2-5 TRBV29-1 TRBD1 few CSVGTGVGGETQYF TGCAGCGTGGGGACAGGGGTCGGAGGAGAGACCCAGTACTTC
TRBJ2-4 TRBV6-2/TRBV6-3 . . CASSWSGRINIQYF TGTGCCAGCAGTTGGAGCGGGCGGATAAACATTCAGTACTTC
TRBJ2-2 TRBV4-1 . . CASSQGLVGELFF TGCGCCAGCAGCCAGGGGCTGGTCGGGGAGCTGTTTTTT
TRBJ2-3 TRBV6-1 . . CASSEGLGISTDTQYF TGTGCCAGCAGTGAAGGCTTAGGGATTAGCACAGATACGCAGTATTTT
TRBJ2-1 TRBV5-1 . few CASSLGQTLRNEQFF TGCGCCAGCAGCTTGGGACAGACCTTAAGAAATGAGCAGTTCTTC
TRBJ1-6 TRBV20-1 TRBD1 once CSAVPGQARSPLHF TGCAGTGCTGTACCCGGACAGGCGCGTTCACCCCTCCACTTT
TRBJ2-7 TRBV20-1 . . CSASEAGFLGYEQYF TGCAGTGCTTCAGAGGCGGGCTTTTTAGGCTACGAGCAGTACTTC
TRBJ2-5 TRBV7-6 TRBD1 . CASSSEGTGLETQYF TGTGCCAGCAGCTCGGAGGGGACAGGGTTAGAGACCCAGTACTTC
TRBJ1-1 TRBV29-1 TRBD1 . CSVARGQGTEAFF TGCAGCGTTGCCAGGGGGCAGGGCACTGAAGCTTTCTTT
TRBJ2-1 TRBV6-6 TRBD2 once CASSGTSGSSYNEQFF TGTGCCAGCAGCGGGACTAGCGGGAGTTCCTACAATGAGCAGTTCTTC
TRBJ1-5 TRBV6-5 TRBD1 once CATGQGAGKPQHF TGTGCCACCGGACAGGGGGCAGGTAAGCCCCAGCATTTT
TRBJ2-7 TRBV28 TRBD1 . CASSYVIRGSYEQYF TGTGCCAGCAGCTATGTCATCAGGGGGTCCTACGAGCAGTACTTC
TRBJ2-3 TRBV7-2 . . CASSWLVSDTQYF TGTGCCAGCAGCTGGCTAGTTTCAGATACGCAGTATTTT
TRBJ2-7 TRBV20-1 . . CSATPASPGGYEQYF TGCAGTGCTACCCCGGCAAGCCCTGGAGGATATGAGCAGTACTTC
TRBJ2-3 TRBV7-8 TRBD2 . CASSPLNSGRGTDTQYF TGTGCCAGCAGCCCGTTGAACAGCGGGAGAGGGACAGATACGCAGTATTTT
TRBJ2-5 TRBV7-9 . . CASSLGRLGRETQYF TGTGCCAGCAGCTTGGGGAGGCTGGGTCGGGAGACCCAGTACTTC
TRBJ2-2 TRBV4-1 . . CASSQDYRVGGELFF TGCGCCAGCAGCCAAGACTACAGGGTTGGGGGGGAGCTGTTTTTT
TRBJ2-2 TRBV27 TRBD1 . CASSPGTGGITGELFF TGTGCCAGCAGCCCTGGGACAGGGGGAATCACCGGGGAGCTGTTTTTT
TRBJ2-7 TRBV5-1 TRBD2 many CASSFGTSGYEQYF TGTGCCAGCAGCTTCGGGACTAGCGGCTACGAGCAGTACTTC
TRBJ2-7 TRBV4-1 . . CASRLALLSYEQYF TGCGCCAGCAGACTAGCTTTACTCTCCTACGAGCAGTACTTC